This TCR beta chain was captured in a study of beta chain features in type 1 diabetes. A remark on this clone: The antigen is not known.

TCRB transcripts that were expressed got sequenced, as all of the isolated RNA had been reverse transcribed. For naive, central memory and regulatory T cell samples, reads averaged roughly 3.5 million. Using immunoSEQ multiplex PCR, the repertoire was profiled, and TCRdb retains in-frame clones only, with some absent. The sample lists around 690,000 clones, approximately 13% seen once, with 0.095% to 0.15% in the top ten. Stem cell-like memory, regulatory, central memory and naive CD4+ cells were sorted via CD45RO/CCR7/CD25/CD127/CD95/CD27. Each of the sorted populations had a purity greater than 98%. Study observations and caveats: Moderately but significantly shorter TCRB CDR3s were found in Type 1 diabetes patients in all four CD4+ subsets. Individuals with type 1 diabetes displayed fewer insertions and more deletions at VDJ junctions.

Germline lookup yields CDR1 SNHLY and CDR2 FYNNEI. The CDR3 spans 15 residues. V lost 7 bases and J lost 4; bases outside the gene matches: 10. Sequenced: naive CD4+ T cells from blood. The chain carries TRBV2 and TRBJ2-7; 10 bases align to TRBD1. This TCR was recovered from a man aged 25 to 40 with type 1 diabetes. This CDR3 is CASTPSWGQGYEQYF. DNA for the CDR3: TGTGCCAGCACTCCCTCCTGGGGACAGGGGTACGAGCAGTACTTC.